This TCR beta chain was obtained from a study of blood T cell repertoires in COVID-19. Study as a whole: T cells, B-cell-depleted T cells, or PBMCs supplied cDNA or gDNA.

Here immunoSEQ multiplex PCR was the method, and the copy in TCRdb shows in-frame clones only, minus some. Among roughly 120,000 clones, roughly 84% were seen once, and the ten largest hold 6.5% to 8%. The CDR3 has 13 amino acids. Germline CDR1 reads SQVTM; CDR2 reads ANQGSEA. The specimen was peripheral blood. The sequence was obtained from a woman aged 50 to 60 with acute or convalescent COVID-19. The chain employs TRBV29-1 and TRBJ1-4, with 10 bases identical to TRBD1. The CDR3 sequence is CSGTGEGPEKLFF. CDR3 nucleotides: TGCAGTGGGACAGGGGAGGGACCTGAAAAACTGTTTTTT.